Listed here is a single TCR beta chain. The data belong to a study of blood T cell repertoires in COVID-19. Looking at the study overall: Samples representing acute and convalescent COVID-19 were sourced from the United States, Italy and Spain.

Sequencing was performed with immunoSEQ multiplex PCR; in TCRdb, only in-frame clones are kept and a portion is missing. Of roughly 440,000 clones in the sample, approximately 90% were seen once. Material for sequencing was peripheral blood. The TCR originated in a woman in her forties or fifties with COVID-19, enrolled during active disease.

The chain's CDR3 is CASSDHEAFF. CDR3 bases: TGTGCCAGCAGTGACCATGAAGCTTTCTTT. This chain connects TRBV2 to TRBJ1-1, with D uncertain. The germline gives CDR1 SNHLY, CDR2 FYNNEI. CDR3 length: 10 residues. The ends were cut back, 3 bases at V and 7 bases at J, with 3 bases in the middle.